This T cell receptor beta chain was obtained from a study of control samples from healthy donors and cancer patients. In germline, CDR1 is MGHRA, CDR2 YSYEKL. This CDR3 has 13 residues. V dropped 2 bases and J dropped 6; count of bases not matched to a gene: 2. Generated by immunoSEQ multiplex PCR, the TCRdb table keeps only in-frame clones and is missing some. The data show about 77,000 clones, with roughly 92% seen just once and about 5% held by the top ten. This clonotype was sampled from a woman in her sixties in good health. The chain recombines TRBV4-1 with TRBJ1-2; the match to TRBD1 covers 8 bases. Material: blood. The CDR3 DNA reads as TGCGCCAGCAGCCAAACAGGGGGGGATGGCTACACCTTC. Amino acids: CASSQTGGDGYTF.